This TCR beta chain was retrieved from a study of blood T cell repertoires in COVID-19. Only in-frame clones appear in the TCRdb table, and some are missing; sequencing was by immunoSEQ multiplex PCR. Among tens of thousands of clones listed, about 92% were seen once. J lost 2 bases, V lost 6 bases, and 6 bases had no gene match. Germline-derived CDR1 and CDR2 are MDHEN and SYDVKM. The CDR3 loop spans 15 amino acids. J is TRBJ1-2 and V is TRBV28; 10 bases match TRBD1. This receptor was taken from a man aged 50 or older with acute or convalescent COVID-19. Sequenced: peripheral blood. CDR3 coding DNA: TGTGCCAGCAGCTTTGGGGACAGGGGAAACTATGGCTACACCTTC. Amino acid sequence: CASSFGDRGNYGYTF.